The 8 T cell receptor beta chains below all came from one sample that was sequenced in a study of T cells in women clearing cervical HPV infection. This table comes from immunoSEQ multiplex PCR, and its TCRdb copy is limited to in-frame clones, with some not included. Recorded here are around 20,000 clones; the top ten clones represent around 5%. Sequences were obtained from blood buffy coat. The source is a woman between 18 and 75 years old with a cervical HPV16 infection that either progressed to CIN3+ or cleared (not recorded which).

As for this clone: The read ends 3 residues early relative to the CDR3; the germline J gene fills the gap. V usage is TRBV30 and J usage is TRBJ1-5, with D possibly TRBD1 on 6 matching bases. The length of the CDR3 is 13 residues. CDR1 is GTSNPN and CDR2 is SVGIG in the germline V gene (reference sequence). The V end was cut by 0 bases, the J end by 4 bases, with 7 bases between. The chain's CDR3 is CAWSVQGNQPQHF. The sequenced CDR3 bases are TGTGCCTGGAGTGTACAGGGTAATCAGCCC.

With regard to this clone: The sequenced fragment ends 3 residues before the CDR3 boundary, so the rest is inferred from the germline J gene. The chain has TRBV19 and TRBJ1-2; perhaps TRBD1 as D (5 bases). From germline, CDR1 is LNHDA and CDR2 SQIVND (reference sequence). V lost 3 bases, J lost 4 bases, and 9 bases lay in between. This CDR3 spans 13 amino acids. The DNA read from the CDR3 is TGTGCCAGTAGTATGACAGAAACCTATGGC. Amino acid sequence: CASSMTETYG. The full CDR3 sequence reads CASSMTETYGYTF.

A note on this clone: From the germline J gene comes the end of the CDR3, since the read stops 3 residues before it. The V call is TRBV4-2, the J call TRBJ2-3; D possibly corresponds to TRBD2 (5 bases). This CDR3 contains 14 residues. Trimming pared 3 bases from V and 2 bases from J, leaving 9 bases between. The germline V gene has CDR1 LGHNA and CDR2 YNFKEQ. CDR3 bases read: TGTGCCAGCAGCCAGTCACTAGACACAGATACG. It codes for CASSQSLDTDT. The entire CDR3 is CASSQSLDTDTQYF.

About this clone: Sequencing ends 3 residues short of the CDR3 end; the germline J gene provides the rest. The chain links TRBV6-2 or TRBV6-3 to TRBJ2-3; D is undetermined. The CDR3 runs 16 residues. Germline V CDR1 and CDR2: MNHEY, SVGEGT. Trimming cost V 0 bases and J 3 bases, with 13 bases left between them. CDR3 loop: CASSYSPFPPTDTQYF. The CDR3 bases that were read are TGTGCCAGCAGTTACTCCCCCTTCCCCCCGACAGATACG.

In regard to this clone: The CDR3 goes on 3 residues after the read ends, and that part is filled in from the germline J gene. This sequence joins TRBV19 and TRBJ2-3, with 10 bases aligning to TRBD1. The CDR3 runs to 15 residues. Germline V gene sequence: CDR1 LNHDA, CDR2 SQIVND (reference sequence). J lost 5 bases, V lost 3 bases, and 5 bases had no gene match. The sequenced part of the CDR3 DNA is TGTGCCAGTAGTATCGCGACAGGGGGCTTAGATACG. Its protein is CASSIATGGLDT. The whole CDR3 protein is CASSIATGGLDTQYF.

Notes on this clone: The read terminates 3 residues ahead of where the CDR3 ends, so the germline J gene completes it. The gene calls are TRBV6-4 and TRBJ2-1; perhaps TRBD1 as D (6 bases). The CDR3 contains 14 residues. In germline, CDR1 is MRHNA, CDR2 SNTAGT. Trimming removed 9 bases from V and 7 bases from J, with 19 bases in between. Incomplete CDR3 DNA: TGTGCCAGTAGCAGGGGCCCTCTGGGGAATGAG. Protein sequence: CASSRGPLGNE. The entire CDR3 protein reads CASSRGPLGNEQFF.

Partial CDR3 DNA: TGTGCCAGCTCCCTATCTGGCACAGATACC. It is translated as CASSLSGTDT. From start to end, the CDR3 is CASSLSGTDTYTF. The genes are TRBV18 and TRBJ1-2; unclear D gene. The read is 3 residues too short to cover the CDR3 end, so that end is filled in from the germline J gene. CDR3 size: 13 residues. CDR1 KGHSH and CDR2 LQKENI come from the germline V gene.

Worth noting for this clone: The CDR3 is cut off 3 residues early in the read; its end comes from the germline J gene. The chain carries TRBV6-1 and TRBJ1-2; the match to TRBD1 covers 10 bases. CDR1 is MNHNS, CDR2 SASEGT, per germline. CDR3 length: 15 residues. The CDR3 loop is CASSEGQGASYDYTF. Partial CDR3 DNA: TGTGCCAGCAGTGAAGGACAGGGGGCGTCTTACGAC.